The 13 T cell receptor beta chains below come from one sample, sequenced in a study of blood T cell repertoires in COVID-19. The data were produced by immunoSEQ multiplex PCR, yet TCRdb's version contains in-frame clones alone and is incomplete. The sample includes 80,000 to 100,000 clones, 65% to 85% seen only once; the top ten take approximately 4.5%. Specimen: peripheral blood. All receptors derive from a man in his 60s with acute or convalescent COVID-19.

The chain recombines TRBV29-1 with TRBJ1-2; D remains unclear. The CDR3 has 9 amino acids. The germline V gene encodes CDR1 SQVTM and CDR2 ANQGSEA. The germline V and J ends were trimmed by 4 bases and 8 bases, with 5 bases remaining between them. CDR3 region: CSVAPGYTF. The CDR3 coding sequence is TGCAGCGTTGCTCCCGGCTACACCTTC.

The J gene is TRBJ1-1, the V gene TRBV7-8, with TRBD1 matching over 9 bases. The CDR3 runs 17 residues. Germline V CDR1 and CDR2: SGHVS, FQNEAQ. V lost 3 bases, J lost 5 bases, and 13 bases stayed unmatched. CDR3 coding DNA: TGTGCCAGCAGCTTCCACCCCACAGGGGGCTATGAGACTGAAGCTTTCTTT. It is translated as CASSFHPTGGYETEAFF.

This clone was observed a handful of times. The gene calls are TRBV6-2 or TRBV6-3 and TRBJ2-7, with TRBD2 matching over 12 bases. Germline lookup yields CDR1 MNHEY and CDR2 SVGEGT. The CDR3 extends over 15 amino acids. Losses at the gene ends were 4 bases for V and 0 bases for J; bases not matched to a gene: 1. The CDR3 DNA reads TGTGCCAGCAGTTCGACTAGCGGGAGCTCCTACGAGCAGTACTTC. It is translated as CASSSTSGSSYEQYF.

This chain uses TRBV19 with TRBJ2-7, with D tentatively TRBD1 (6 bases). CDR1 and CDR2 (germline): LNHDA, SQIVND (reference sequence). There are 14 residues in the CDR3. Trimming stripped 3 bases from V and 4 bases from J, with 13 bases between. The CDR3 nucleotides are TGTGCCAGTAGTATCTCCGGGACATCGTACGAGCAGTACTTC. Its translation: CASSISGTSYEQYF.

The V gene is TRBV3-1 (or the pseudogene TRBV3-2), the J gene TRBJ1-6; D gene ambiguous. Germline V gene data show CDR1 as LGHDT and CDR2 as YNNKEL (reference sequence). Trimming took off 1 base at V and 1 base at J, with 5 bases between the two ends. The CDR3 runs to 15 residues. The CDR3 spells CASSQAGSYNSPLHF. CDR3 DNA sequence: TGTGCCAGCAGCCAAGCGGGGTCCTATAATTCACCCCTCCACTTT.

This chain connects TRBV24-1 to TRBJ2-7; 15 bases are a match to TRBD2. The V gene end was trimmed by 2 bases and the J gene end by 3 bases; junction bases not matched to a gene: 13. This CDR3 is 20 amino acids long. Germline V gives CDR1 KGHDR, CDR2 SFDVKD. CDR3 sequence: CATSDSQGTSGRPRSYEQYF. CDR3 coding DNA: TGTGCCACCAGTGATTCCCAGGGGACTAGCGGGAGGCCTAGAAGCTACGAGCAGTACTTC.

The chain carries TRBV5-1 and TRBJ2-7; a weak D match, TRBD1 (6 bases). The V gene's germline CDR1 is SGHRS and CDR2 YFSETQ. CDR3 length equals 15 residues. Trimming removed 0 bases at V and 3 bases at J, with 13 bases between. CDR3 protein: CASSLAWDIYYEQYF. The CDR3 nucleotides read TGCGCCAGCAGCTTGGCCTGGGACATCTACTACGAGCAGTACTTC.

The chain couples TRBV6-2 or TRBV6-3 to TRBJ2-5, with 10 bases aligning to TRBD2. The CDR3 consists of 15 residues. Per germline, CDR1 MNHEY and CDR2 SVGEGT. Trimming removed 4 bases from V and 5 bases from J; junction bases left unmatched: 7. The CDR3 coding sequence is TGTGCCAGCAGTTTCGGACTAGCGGTGTGGGAGACCCAGTACTTC. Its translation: CASSFGLAVWETQYF.

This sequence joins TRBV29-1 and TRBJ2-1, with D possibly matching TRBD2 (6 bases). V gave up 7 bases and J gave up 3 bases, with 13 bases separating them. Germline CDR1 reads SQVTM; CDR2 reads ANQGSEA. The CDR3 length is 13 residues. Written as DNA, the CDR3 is TGCAGCGCCGTAAGGACTAACTACAATGAGCAGTTCTTC. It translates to CSAVRTNYNEQFF.

Here the CDR3 DNA reads TGTGCCAGCAGATCACAAGGGAGGGACACCGGGGAGCTGTTTTTT. Its translation: CASRSQGRDTGELFF. This chain connects TRBV2 to TRBJ2-2; 7 bases align to TRBD2. V lost 6 bases, J lost 3 bases, and 7 bases stayed unmatched. The CDR3 is made up of 15 amino acids. CDR1 and CDR2 from the germline V gene are SNHLY and FYNNEI.

This CDR3 reads CASSSHPDRVTGELFF. CDR3 nucleotides: TGCGCCAGCAGCTCCCACCCTGACAGGGTTACCGGGGAGCTGTTTTTT. This chain uses TRBV5-1 with TRBJ2-2; 7 bases agree with TRBD1. The germline V gene encodes CDR1 SGHRS and CDR2 YFSETQ. The CDR3 has 16 residues. The V segment lost 3 bases and the J segment 5 bases; nucleotides outside the gene matches: 10.

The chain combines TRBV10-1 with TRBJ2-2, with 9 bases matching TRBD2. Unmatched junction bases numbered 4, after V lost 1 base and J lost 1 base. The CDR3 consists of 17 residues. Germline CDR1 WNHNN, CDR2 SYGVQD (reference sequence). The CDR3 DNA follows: TGCGCCAGCAGTGAGTGGCGGGGGGGCAGGAACACCGGGGAGCTGTTTTTT. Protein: CASSEWRGGRNTGELFF.

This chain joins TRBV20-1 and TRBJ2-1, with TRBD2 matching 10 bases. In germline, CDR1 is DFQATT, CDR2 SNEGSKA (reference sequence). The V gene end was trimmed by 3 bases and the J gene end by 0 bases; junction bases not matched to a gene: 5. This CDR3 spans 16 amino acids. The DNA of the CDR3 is TGCAGTGCTAGTAGTAGCGGGGGGAGCTCCTACAATGAGCAGTTCTTC. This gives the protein CSASSSGGSSYNEQFF.